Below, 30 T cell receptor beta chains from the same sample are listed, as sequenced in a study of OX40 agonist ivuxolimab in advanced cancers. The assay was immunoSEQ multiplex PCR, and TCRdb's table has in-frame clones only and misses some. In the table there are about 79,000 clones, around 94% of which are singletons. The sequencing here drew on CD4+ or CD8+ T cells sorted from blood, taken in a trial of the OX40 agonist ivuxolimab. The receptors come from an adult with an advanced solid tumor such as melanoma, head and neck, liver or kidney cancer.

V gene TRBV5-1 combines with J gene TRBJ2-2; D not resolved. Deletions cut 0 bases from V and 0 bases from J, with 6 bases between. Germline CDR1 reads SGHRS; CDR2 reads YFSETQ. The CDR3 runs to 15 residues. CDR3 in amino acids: CASSLVGANTGELFF. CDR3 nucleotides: TGCGCCAGCAGCTTGGTCGGCGCGAACACCGGGGAGCTGTTTTTT.

CDR3 nucleotide sequence: TGTGCCAGTAGAGGGACCGGGGAGCTGTTTTTT. Protein sequence: CASRGTGELFF. The chain employs TRBV19 and TRBJ2-2; D is unresolved. Per the germline V gene, CDR1 is LNHDA and CDR2 is SQIVND (reference sequence). This CDR3 has 11 amino acids. Trimming cost V 6 bases and J 5 bases, with 4 bases left between them.

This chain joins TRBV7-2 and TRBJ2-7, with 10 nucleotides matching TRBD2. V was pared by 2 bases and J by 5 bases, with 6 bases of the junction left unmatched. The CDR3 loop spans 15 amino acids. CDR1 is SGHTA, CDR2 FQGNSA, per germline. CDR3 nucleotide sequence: TGTGCCAGCAGCTTACAGCTAGCGGGAGTTGACGAGCAGTACTTC. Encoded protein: CASSLQLAGVDEQYF.

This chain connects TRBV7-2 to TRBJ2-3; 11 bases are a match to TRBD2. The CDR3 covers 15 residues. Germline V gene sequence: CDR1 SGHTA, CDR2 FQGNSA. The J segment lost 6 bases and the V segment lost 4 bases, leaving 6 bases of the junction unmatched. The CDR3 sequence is CASSSLAGGWDTQYF. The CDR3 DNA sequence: TGTGCCAGCAGCTCCCTAGCGGGGGGCTGGGATACGCAGTATTTT.

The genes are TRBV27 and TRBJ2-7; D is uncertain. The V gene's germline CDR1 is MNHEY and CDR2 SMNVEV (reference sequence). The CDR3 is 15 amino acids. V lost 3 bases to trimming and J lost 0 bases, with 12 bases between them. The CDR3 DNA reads TGTGCCAGCAGTTTCGCAGTGGAGAGCTCCTACGAGCAGTACTTC. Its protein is CASSFAVESSYEQYF.

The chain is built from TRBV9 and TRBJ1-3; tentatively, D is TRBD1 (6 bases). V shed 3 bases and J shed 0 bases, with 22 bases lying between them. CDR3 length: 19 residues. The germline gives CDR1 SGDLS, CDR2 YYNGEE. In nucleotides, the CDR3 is TGTGCCAGCAGCGGCCGGGACATTTCTGCTGGGGACTCTGGAAACACCATATATTTT. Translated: CASSGRDISAGDSGNTIYF.

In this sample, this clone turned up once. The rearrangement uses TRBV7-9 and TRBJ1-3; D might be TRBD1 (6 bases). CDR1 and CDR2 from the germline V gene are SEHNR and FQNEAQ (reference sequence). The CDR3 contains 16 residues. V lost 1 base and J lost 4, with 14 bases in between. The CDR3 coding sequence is TGTGCCAGCAGCTTAGGTTCCAGGGGCTCAGGAAACACCATATATTTT. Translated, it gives CASSLGSRGSGNTIYF.

CDR3: CASSLVVFQAPAGGYGYTF. The CDR3 nucleotides are TGTGCCAGCAGTTTAGTTGTCTTCCAGGCTCCCGCTGGGGGGTATGGCTACACCTTC. V gene TRBV28 combines with J gene TRBJ1-2; weak D call: TRBD1 (5 bases). The CDR3 length is 19 residues. CDR1 MDHEN and CDR2 SYDVKM come from the germline V gene. Between the trimmed V and J ends, which lost 2 bases and 5 bases, there was a span of 27 bases.

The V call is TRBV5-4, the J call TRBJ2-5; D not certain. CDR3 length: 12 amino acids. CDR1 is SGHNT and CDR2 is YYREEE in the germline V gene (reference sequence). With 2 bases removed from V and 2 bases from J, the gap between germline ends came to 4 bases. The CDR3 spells CASSLFQETQYF. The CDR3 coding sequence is TGTGCCAGCAGCTTATTTCAAGAGACCCAGTACTTC.

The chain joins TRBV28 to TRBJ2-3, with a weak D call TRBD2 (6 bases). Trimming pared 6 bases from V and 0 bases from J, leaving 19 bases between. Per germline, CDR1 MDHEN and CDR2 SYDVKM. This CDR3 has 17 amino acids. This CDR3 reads CASSWDLDGASTDTQYF. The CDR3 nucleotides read TGTGCCAGCAGCTGGGACTTGGACGGTGCTAGCACAGATACGCAGTATTTT.

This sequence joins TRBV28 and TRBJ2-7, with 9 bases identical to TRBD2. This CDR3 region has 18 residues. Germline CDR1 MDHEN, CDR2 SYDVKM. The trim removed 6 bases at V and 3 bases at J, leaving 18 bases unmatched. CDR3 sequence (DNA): TGTGCCAGCAGCCGGCCGGGGCATCGGACTAGCGTGTACTACGAGCAGTACTTC. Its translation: CASSRPGHRTSVYYEQYF.

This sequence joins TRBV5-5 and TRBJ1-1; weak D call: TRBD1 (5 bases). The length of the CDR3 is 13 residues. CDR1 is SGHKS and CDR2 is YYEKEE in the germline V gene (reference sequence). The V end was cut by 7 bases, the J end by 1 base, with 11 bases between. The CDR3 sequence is CASELGPNTEAFF. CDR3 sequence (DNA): TGTGCCAGCGAGTTGGGGCCGAACACTGAAGCTTTCTTT.

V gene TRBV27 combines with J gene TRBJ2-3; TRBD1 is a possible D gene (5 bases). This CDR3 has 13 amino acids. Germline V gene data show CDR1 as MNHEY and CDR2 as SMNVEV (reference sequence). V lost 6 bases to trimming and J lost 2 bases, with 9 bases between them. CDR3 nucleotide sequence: TGTGCCAGCAGCCAGGGCCTCACAGATACGCAGTATTTT. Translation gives CASSQGLTDTQYF.

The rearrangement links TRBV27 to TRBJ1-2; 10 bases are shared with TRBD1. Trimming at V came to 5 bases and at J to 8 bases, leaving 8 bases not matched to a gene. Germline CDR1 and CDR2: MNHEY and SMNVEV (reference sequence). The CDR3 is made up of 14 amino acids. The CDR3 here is CASSPTGQGGGYTF. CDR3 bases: TGTGCCAGCAGTCCAACCGGACAGGGGGGAGGCTACACCTTC.

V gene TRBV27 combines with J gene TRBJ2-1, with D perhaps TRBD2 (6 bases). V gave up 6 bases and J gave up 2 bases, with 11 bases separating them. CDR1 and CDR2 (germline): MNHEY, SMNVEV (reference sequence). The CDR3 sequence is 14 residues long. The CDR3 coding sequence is TGTGCCAGCAGGGTGGGGGGAACCTACAATGAGCAGTTCTTC. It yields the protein CASRVGGTYNEQFF.

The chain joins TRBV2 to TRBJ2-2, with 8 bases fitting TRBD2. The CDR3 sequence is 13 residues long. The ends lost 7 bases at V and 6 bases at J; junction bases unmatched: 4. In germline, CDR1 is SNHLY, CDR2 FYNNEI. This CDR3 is CASNLAGAGELFF. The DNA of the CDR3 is TGTGCCAGCAACCTAGCGGGCGCCGGGGAGCTGTTTTTT.

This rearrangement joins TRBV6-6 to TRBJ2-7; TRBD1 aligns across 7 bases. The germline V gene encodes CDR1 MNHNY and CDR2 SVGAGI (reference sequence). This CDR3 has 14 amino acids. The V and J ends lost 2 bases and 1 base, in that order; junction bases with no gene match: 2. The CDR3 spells CASSYRDSSYEQYF. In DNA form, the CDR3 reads TGTGCCAGCAGTTACCGGGACAGTTCCTACGAGCAGTACTTC.

The CDR3 bases are TGTGCCAGCAGTCCACTACAGGTGGGGGGAATTCAGCCCCAGCATTTT. Translation gives CASSPLQVGGIQPQHF. V and J are TRBV27 and TRBJ1-5; possible D gene TRBD1, 5 bases. Deletions cut 5 bases from V and 6 bases from J, with 20 bases between. From germline, CDR1 is MNHEY and CDR2 SMNVEV (reference sequence). This CDR3 is built from 16 residues.

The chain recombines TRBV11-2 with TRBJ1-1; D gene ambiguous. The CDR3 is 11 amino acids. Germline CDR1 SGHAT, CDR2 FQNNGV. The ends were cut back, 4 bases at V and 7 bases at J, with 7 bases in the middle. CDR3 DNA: TGTGCCAGCAGCTGGGCTGGTGAAGCTTTCTTT. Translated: CASSWAGEAFF.

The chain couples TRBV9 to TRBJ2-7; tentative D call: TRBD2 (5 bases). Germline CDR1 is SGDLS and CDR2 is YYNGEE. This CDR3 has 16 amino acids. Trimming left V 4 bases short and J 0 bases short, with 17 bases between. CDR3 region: CASSPTPDGGSYEQYF. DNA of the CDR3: TGTGCCAGCAGCCCAACACCGGACGGAGGCTCCTACGAGCAGTACTTC. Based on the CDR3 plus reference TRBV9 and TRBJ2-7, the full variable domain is DSGVTQTPKHLITATGQRVTLRCSPRSGDLSVYWYQQSLDQGLQFLIQYYNGEERAKGNILERFSAQQFPDLHSELNLSSLELGDSALYFCASSPTPDGGSYEQYFGPGTRLTVT.

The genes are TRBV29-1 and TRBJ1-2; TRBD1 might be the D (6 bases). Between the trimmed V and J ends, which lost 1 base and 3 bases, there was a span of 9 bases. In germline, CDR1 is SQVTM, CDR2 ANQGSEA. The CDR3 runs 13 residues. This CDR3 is CSVEGAGDYGYTF. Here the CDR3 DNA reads TGCAGCGTTGAAGGTGCAGGGGACTATGGCTACACCTTC.

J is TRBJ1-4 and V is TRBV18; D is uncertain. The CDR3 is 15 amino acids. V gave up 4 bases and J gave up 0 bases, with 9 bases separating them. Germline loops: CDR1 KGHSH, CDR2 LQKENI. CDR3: CASSREGSTNEKLFF. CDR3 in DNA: TGTGCCAGCTCACGAGAGGGATCAACTAATGAAAAACTGTTTTTT.

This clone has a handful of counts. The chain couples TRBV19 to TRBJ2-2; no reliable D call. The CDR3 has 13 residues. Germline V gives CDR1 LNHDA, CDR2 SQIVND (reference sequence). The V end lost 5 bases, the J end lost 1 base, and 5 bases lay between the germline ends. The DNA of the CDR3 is TGTGCCAGTAGTTACTTGAACACCGGGGAGCTGTTTTTT. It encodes CASSYLNTGELFF.

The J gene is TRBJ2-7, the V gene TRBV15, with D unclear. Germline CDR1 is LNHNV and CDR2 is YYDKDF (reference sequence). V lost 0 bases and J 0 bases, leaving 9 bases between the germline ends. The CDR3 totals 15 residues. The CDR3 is CATSRDRTVSYEQYF. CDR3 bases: TGTGCCACCAGCAGAGATCGGACGGTCTCCTACGAGCAGTACTTC.

The CDR3 region is CASSFLDTQYF. The CDR3 DNA reads as TGTGCCAGCAGTTTTCTTGATACGCAGTATTTT. The gene calls are TRBV27 and TRBJ2-3; D is uncertain. Per germline, CDR1 MNHEY and CDR2 SMNVEV (reference sequence). V shed 3 bases and J shed 6 bases, with 4 bases lying between them. CDR3 size: 11 residues.

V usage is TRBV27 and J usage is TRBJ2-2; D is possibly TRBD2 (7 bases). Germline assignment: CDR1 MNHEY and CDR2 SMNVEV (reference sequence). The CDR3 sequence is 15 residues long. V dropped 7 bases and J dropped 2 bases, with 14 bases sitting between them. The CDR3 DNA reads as TGTGCCAGCACCCAAGGGGGGGGAAACACCGGGGAGCTGTTTTTT. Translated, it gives CASTQGGGNTGELFF.

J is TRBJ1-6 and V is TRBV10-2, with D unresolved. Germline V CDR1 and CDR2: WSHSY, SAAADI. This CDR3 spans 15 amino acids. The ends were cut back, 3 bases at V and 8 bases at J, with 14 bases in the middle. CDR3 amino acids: CASSEGGGGHSPLHF. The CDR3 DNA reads TGCGCCAGCAGTGAAGGCGGCGGTGGGCATTCACCCCTCCACTTT.

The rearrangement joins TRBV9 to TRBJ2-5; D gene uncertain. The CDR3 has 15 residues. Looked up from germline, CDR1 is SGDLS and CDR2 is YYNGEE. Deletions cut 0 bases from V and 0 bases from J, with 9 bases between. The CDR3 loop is CASSVGGGHQETQYF. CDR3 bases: TGTGCCAGCAGCGTAGGAGGTGGTCACCAAGAGACCCAGTACTTC.

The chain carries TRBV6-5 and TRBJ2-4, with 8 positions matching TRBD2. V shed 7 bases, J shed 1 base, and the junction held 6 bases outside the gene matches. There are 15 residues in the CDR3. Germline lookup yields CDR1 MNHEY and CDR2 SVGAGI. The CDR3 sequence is CASNGGVDAKNIQYF. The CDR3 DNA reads TGTGCCAGCAACGGGGGGGTTGATGCCAAAAACATTCAGTACTTC.

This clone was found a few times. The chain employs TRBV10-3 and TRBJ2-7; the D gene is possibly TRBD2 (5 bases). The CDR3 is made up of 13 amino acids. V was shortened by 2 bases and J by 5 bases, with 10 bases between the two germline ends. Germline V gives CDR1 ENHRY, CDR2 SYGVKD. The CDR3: CAISETGEHEQYF. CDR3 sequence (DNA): TGTGCCATCAGTGAGACCGGGGAGCACGAGCAGTACTTC.